This TCR beta chain was obtained from a study of early T cells in non-severe SARS-CoV-2 infection (dated by TCRdb to the early 2020s). Study-wide context: TCR sequencing used bulk RNA from unsorted whole blood, so alpha and beta chains could not be paired.

Sequences LNHDA (CDR1) and SQIVND (CDR2) are obtained from the germline V gene (reference sequence). Spanning cysteine to phenylalanine, the CDR3 consists of 15 amino acids. Only the CDR3 region is kept as DNA, spanning 45 bases read in frame from base 1. V is cut back by 5 bases and J by 7 bases, with 10 bases in the junction unmatched. This clonotype was detected ten times or more. It lacks a known antigen. Nothing much larger sits one base from this clone, and base qualities are not available. The library was prepared using 5' RACE. The run used a NextSeq 500. To correct for sequencing error and PCR bias, the TCR library protocol tagged individual cDNA molecules with unique molecular identifiers. Sequencing covered both TCR alpha and beta chains, and within each sample the abundances of alpha and beta sequences were tightly co-correlated. Per the authors' processing: V gene, J gene and CDR3 annotation of TCR sequences was performed with Decombinator V4. Expanded TCRs were defined as changing significantly between any two time points under a Poisson model with p below 0.0001. TCR abundances were normalised to the total number of TCRs sequenced per sample and were expressed as counts per million. TRAV1-2 paired with TRAJ12, TRAJ20 or TRAJ33 defined MAIT TCRs, while TRAV10 paired with TRAJ18 defined iNKT TCRs. VDJdb, accessed on 1 November 2021, was searched for TCRs annotated for CMV, EBV and SARS-CoV-2, and TCRs annotated for more than one antigen were excluded. TCRdb trimmed the raw reads at Q25, called clones with MiXCR and kept productive beta chains. Rows are combined by CDR3 protein, so each entry shows the most common genes and DNA. TCRdb, not the original authors, processed these V and J calls. This sample gives fewer than 65,000 distinct CDR3 sequences in total; roughly 9% of them show up just once. The top ten clonotypes cover 3.5% to 5% of the sample.

Overall results and qualifications from the work: VDJdb matching was skewed toward anti-spike CD8 responses and likely underestimated virus-specific expansions, missing private and CD4 specificities.

A case-control design nested within a healthcare worker cohort in London, UK, was used, with weekly nasopharyngeal swab PCR tests and blood sampling performed. Healthcare workers were recruited during the week of the UK lockdown, between 23 and 31 March 2020, and followed weekly for up to roughly 15 weeks. Specimen: whole blood, collected at baseline. The chain links TRBV19 with TRBJ1-4; 7 central bases correspond to TRBD1. This clonotype was sampled from an adult who was a healthcare worker with PCR-confirmed SARS-CoV-2 infection or an uninfected control (not recorded which). The DNA sequence is TGTGCCAGTAGTCTGGGACAGCGGAAGGTTGAAAAACTGTTTTTT. Translated, it reads CASSLGQRKVEKLFF.